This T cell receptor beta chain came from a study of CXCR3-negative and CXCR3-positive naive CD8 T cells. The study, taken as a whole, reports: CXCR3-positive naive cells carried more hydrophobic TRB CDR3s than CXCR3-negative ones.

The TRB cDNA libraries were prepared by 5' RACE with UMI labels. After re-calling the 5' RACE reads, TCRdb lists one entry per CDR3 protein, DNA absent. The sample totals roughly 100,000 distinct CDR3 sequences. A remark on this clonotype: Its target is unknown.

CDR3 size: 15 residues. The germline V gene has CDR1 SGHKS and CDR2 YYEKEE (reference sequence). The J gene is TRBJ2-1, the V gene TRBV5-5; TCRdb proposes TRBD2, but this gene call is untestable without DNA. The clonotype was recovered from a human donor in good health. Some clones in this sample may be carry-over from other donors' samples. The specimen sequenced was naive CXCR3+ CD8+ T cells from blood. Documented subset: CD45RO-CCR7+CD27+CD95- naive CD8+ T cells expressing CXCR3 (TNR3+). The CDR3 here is CASSEPGTRPNEQFF.